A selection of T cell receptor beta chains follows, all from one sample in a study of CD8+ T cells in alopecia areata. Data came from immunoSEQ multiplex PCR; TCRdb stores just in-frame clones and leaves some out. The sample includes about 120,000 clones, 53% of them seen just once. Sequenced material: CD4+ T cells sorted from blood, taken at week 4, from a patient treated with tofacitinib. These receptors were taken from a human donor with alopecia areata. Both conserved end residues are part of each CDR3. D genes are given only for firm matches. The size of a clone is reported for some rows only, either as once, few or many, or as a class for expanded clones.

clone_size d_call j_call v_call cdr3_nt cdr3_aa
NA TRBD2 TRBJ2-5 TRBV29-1 TGCAGCGTTGAAGACTCTAGCGGCAGGTACCAAGAGACCCAGTACTTC CSVEDSSGRYQETQYF
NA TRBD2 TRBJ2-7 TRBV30 TGTGCCTGGAGTGTACGCTCTAGCGGCCGGGAATATCGGGAGCAGTACTTC CAWSVRSSGREYREQYF
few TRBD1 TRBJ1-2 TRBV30 TGTGCCTGGCACCGTGAGGGGACAGGGGATGGCTACACCTTC CAWHREGTGDGYTF
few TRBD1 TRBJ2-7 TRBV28 TGTGCCAGCAGGCGGGACAGGGGGTTTTCCTACGAGCAGTACTTC CASRRDRGFSYEQYF
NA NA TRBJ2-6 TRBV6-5 TGTGCCAGCAGTTACGGGGGCTCTGGGGCCAACGTCCTGACTTTC CASSYGGSGANVLTF
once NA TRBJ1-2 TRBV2 TGTGCCAGCACATCCTGGACCTTC CASTSWTF
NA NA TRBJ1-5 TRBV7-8 TGTGCCAGCAGCCCCGAGGGGCGCAATCAGCCCCAGCATTTT CASSPEGRNQPQHF
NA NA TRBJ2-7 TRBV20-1 TGCAGTGCTAGAAACCGATCGCAGTACTTC CSARNRSQYF
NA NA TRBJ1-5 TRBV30 TGTGCCTGGAGTCATAGAGGAGGGGTTAGCAATCAGCCCCAGCATTTT CAWSHRGGVSNQPQHF
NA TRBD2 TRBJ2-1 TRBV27 TGTGCCAGCACTTATGTACTAGCGGGGGTCAATGAGCAGTTCTTC CASTYVLAGVNEQFF
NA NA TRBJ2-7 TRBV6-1 TGTGCCAGCAGTGAACTTGACAGGGTACGGGGGCTCGAGCAGTACTTC CASSELDRVRGLEQYF
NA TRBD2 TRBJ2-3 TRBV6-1 TGTGCCAGCAGTGAAGTCCAGCGGGAGGCGCAGTATTTT CASSEVQREAQYF
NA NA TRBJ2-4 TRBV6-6 TGTGCCAGCACAGGGGGGGGATCTGGAGCCAAAAACATTCAGTACTTC CASTGGGSGAKNIQYF
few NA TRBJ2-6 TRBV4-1 TGCGCCAGCAGCCAAGTGGGAGGAAAAGAGACCAACGTCCTGACTTTC CASSQVGGKETNVLTF
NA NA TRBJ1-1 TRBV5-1 TGCGCCAGCAGCTCGACAGGGAACACTGAAGCTTTCTTT CASSSTGNTEAFF
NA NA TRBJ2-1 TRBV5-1 TGCGCCAGCAGCTTGGCGGGAGCCTACAATGAGCAGTTCTTC CASSLAGAYNEQFF
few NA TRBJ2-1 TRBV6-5 TGTGCCAGCAGTTATCGGGGGGCTACCTACAATGAGCAGTTCTTC CASSYRGATYNEQFF
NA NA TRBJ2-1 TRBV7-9 TGTGCCAGCAGTGAGACCCCTGAGCAGTTCTTC CASSETPEQFF
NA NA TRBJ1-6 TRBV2 TGTGCCAGCAGTGGAGGGGGAAGCTCCTATAATTCACCCCTCCACTTT CASSGGGSSYNSPLHF
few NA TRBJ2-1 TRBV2 TGTGCCAGCATCGAAACACTAGGGTCCAATGAGCAGTTCTTC CASIETLGSNEQFF
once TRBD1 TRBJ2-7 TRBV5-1 TGCGCCAGCAGCCCTGGGACAGGGGATGTAGCCTACGAGCAATACTTC CASSPGTGDVAYEQYF
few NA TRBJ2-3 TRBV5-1 TGCGCCAGCAGCCCGGTTGAAAAGGCGGATACGCAGTATTTT CASSPVEKADTQYF
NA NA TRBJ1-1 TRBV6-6 TGTGCCAGCAGTTTAATTTCACAGGGTGCAGCTTTCTTT CASSLISQGAAFF
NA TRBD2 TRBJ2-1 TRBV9 TGTGCCAGCAGCGCTACTAGCGGATACAATGAGCAGTTCTTC CASSATSGYNEQFF
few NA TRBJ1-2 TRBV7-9 TGTGCCAGCAGCTTAGGGGGGCCCGACGGCTATGGCTACACCTTC CASSLGGPDGYGYTF
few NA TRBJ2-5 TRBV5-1 TGCGCCAGCAGCACTCAGGGGCTCCAAGAGACCCAGTACTTC CASSTQGLQETQYF
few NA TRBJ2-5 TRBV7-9 TGTGCCAGCAGCTTAGTGTCCGAGACCCAGTACTTC CASSLVSETQYF
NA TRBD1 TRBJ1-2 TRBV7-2 TGTGCCAGCAGCTCCACTCCCGGACAGGGATCGAAAGGCTACACCTTC CASSSTPGQGSKGYTF
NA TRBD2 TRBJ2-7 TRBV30 TGTGCCTGGAGGACAGGACTAGCGGGAGTTTACGAGCAGTACTTC CAWRTGLAGVYEQYF
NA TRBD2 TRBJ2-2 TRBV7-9 TGTGCCAGCAGCCAAGATTGGCGGGAGTTGTTTTTT CASSQDWRELFF
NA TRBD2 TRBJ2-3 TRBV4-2 TGTGCCAGCAGCCAAGTTTCGAGCGGGAGCGGGTTTAGCACAGATACGCAGTATTTT CASSQVSSGSGFSTDTQYF
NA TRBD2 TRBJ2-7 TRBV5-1 TGCGCCAGCAGCTTGCGGGGAGGGCCATACGAGCAGTACTTC CASSLRGGPYEQYF
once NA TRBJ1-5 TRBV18 TGTGCCAGCTCACCACCGGGCAGGGGAGGGAATCAGCCCCAGCATTTT CASSPPGRGGNQPQHF
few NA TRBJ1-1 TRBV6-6 TGTGCCAGCAGTTACTCCACTGAAGCTTTCTTT CASSYSTEAFF
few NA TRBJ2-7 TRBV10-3 TGTGCCATCAGTGAAACCGACTACGAGCAGTACTTC CAISETDYEQYF
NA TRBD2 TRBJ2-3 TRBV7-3 TGTGCCAGCAGCCTCAGGACTAGCGGGAGTTCCCGGGGATTCACAGATACGCAGTATTTT CASSLRTSGSSRGFTDTQYF
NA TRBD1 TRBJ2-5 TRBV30 TGTGCCTGGAGTATGTTGGGACAGGGGCAAGAGACCCAGTACTTC CAWSMLGQGQETQYF